These 13 T cell receptor beta chains share one sample of origin, sequenced in a study of T-cell memory formation after mild COVID-19. From the 5' RACE reads, TCRdb called clonotypes with MiXCR, one entry per CDR3 protein. The sample consists of 250,000 to 300,000 distinct CDR3 sequences, 15% to 20% of them appearing once. What was sequenced was PBMCs or a T cell subset sorted from them (not recorded which). These receptors originate from a man aged 18 to 35 who had mild COVID-19 (a few samples of this study predate the infection). Cell type and time point are not known.

At least ten counts were recorded for this clonotype. The chain carries TRBV7-2 and TRBJ2-5; a weak D match, TRBD2 (6 bases). The CDR3 has 13 residues. CDR1 is SGHTA, CDR2 FQGNSA, per germline. V lost 4 bases to trimming and J lost 2 bases, with 8 bases between them. CDR3 loop: CASSWRGQETQYF. The CDR3 DNA reads as TGTGCCAGCAGCTGGCGGGGACAAGAGACCCAGTACTTC.

This clonotype has more than one count but fewer than ten. The chain joins TRBV5-4 to TRBJ1-1; a possible D gene is TRBD1 (6 bases). Germline V gene lookup returns CDR1 SGHNT and CDR2 YYREEE (reference sequence). Deletions cut 5 bases from V and 3 bases from J, with 14 bases between. The CDR3 covers 14 residues. The CDR3 bases are TGTGCCAGCAGTTACCCCGGACAGTACACTGAAGCTTTCTTT. Its protein is CASSYPGQYTEAFF. Complete variable domain (other parts from reference TRBV5-4 and TRBJ1-1): ETGVTQSPTHLIKTRGQQVTLRCSSQSGHNTVSWYQQALGQGPQFIFQYYREEENGRGNFPPRFSGLQFPNYSSELNVNALELDDSALYLCASSYPGQYTEAFFGQGTRLTVV.

The J gene is TRBJ2-1, the V gene TRBV6-2 or TRBV6-3; D might be TRBD2 (5 bases). This CDR3 region has 12 residues. The V end was cut by 8 bases, the J end by 4 bases, with 9 bases between. From germline, CDR1 is MNHEY and CDR2 SVGEGT. DNA of the CDR3: TGTGCCAGCTTGGGAGAGTACAATGAGCAGTTCTTC. Translated, it gives CASLGEYNEQFF.

CDR3 nucleotides: TGTGCCAGCAGCCGTTACAGGGGGCTCACAGATACGCAGTATTTT. This codes for CASSRYRGLTDTQYF. J is TRBJ2-3 and V is TRBV28, with TRBD1 matching over 9 bases. Germline loops: CDR1 MDHEN, CDR2 SYDVKM. Losses at the gene ends were 6 bases for V and 2 bases for J; bases not matched to a gene: 6. The CDR3 runs 15 residues.

J is TRBJ1-1 and V is TRBV19; D call uncertain. This CDR3 has 13 residues. From germline, CDR1 is LNHDA and CDR2 SQIVND (reference sequence). Trimming took 3 bases from V and 1 from J, leaving 6 bases between them. The CDR3 spells CASSIGENTEAFF. As DNA, the CDR3 is TGTGCCAGTAGTATTGGGGAGAACACTGAAGCTTTCTTT. Complete variable domain (other parts from reference TRBV19 and TRBJ1-1): DGGITQSPKYLFRKEGQNVTLSCEQNLNHDAMYWYRQDPGQGLRLIYYSQIVNDFQKGDIAEGYSVSREKKESFPLTVTSAQKNPTAFYLCASSIGENTEAFFGQGTRLTVV.

This clonotype turned up a few times. V is TRBV9 and J is TRBJ2-3; a weak D match, TRBD2 (5 bases). The CDR3 has 14 residues. V lost 3 bases and J lost 4, with 12 bases in between. Germline values: CDR1 SGDLS, CDR2 YYNGEE. The CDR3 nucleotides read TGTGCCAGCAGCGGCACCGGAGGTCCAGATACGCAGTATTTT. This codes for CASSGTGGPDTQYF.

This clonotype has at least ten counts. The chain employs TRBV4-3 and TRBJ2-1; a possible D gene is TRBD2 (5 bases). Germline CDR1 reads LGHNA; CDR2 reads YSLEER. With 5 bases removed from V and 0 bases from J, the gap between germline ends came to 11 bases. The CDR3 is made up of 15 amino acids. As DNA, the CDR3 is TGCGCCAGCAGCGAGGGCACAAGCTCCTACAATGAGCAGTTCTTC. This encodes CASSEGTSSYNEQFF.

This clonotype has a handful of counts. The chain combines TRBV20-1 with TRBJ2-5; 7 nucleotides line up with TRBD2. V was pared by 1 base and J by 4 bases, with 6 bases of the junction left unmatched. Germline assignment: CDR1 DFQATT and CDR2 SNEGSKA (reference sequence). This CDR3 contains 14 residues. CDR3 sequence reads: CSARGPLASETQYF. CDR3 in DNA: TGCAGTGCTAGAGGACCACTAGCGTCAGAGACCCAGTACTTC.

This clonotype was found once. V and J are TRBV9 and TRBJ1-2, with TRBD1 identical over 7 bases. V shed 0 bases and J 5 bases; nucleotides not matched to a gene: 7. Germline lookup yields CDR1 SGDLS and CDR2 YYNGEE. CDR3 length: 15 residues. The CDR3 bases are TGTGCCAGCAGCGTAGAGGCAGGGGGGCATTATGGCTACACCTTC. It encodes CASSVEAGGHYGYTF. Using reference TRBV9 and TRBJ1-2 for the parts outside the CDR3, the full variable domain is DSGVTQTPKHLITATGQRVTLRCSPRSGDLSVYWYQQSLDQGLQFLIQYYNGEERAKGNILERFSAQQFPDLHSELNLSSLELGDSALYFCASSVEAGGHYGYTFGSGTRLTVV.

This clonotype was counted at least ten times. The chain combines TRBV5-1 with TRBJ2-3; TRBD1 aligns across 12 bases. CDR1 SGHRS and CDR2 YFSETQ come from the germline V gene. CDR3 length: 14 amino acids. V lost 4 bases and J lost 8; bases outside the gene matches: 5. The chain's CDR3 is CASSSGTGGSTQYF. The CDR3, as DNA: TGCGCCAGCAGCAGCGGGACAGGGGGCAGTACGCAGTATTTT.

This clonotype was recorded many times. V and J are TRBV29-1 and TRBJ2-7, with 8 bases aligning to TRBD1. In germline, CDR1 is SQVTM, CDR2 ANQGSEA. The CDR3 consists of 14 residues. Germline trimming cut 4 bases from V and 4 bases from J; bases unmatched to any gene: 9. CDR3 sequence (DNA): TGCAGCGTTGGCGCAGGGGGCAGAAGTTACGAGCAGTACTTC. Protein: CSVGAGGRSYEQYF.

This chain connects TRBV4-1 to TRBJ1-1; 9 nucleotides line up with TRBD1. Germline CDR1 MGHRA, CDR2 YSYEKL. V was pared by 3 bases and J by 5 bases, with 7 bases of the junction left unmatched. There are 15 residues in the CDR3. The CDR3 DNA follows: TGCGCCAGCAGCCAGTTAAGGACAGGGGATACTGAAGCTTTCTTT. Translation gives CASSQLRTGDTEAFF.

This clonotype has a handful of counts. The chain couples TRBV7-9 to TRBJ2-7; D is possibly TRBD1 or TRBD2 (5 bases each). The CDR3 runs 15 residues. Between the trimmed V and J ends, which lost 5 bases and 3 bases, there was a span of 17 bases. Germline V gene data show CDR1 as SEHNR and CDR2 as FQNEAQ (reference sequence). CDR3 residues: CASSNSGGGGYEQYV. The CDR3 coding sequence is TGTGCCAGCAGCAACTCAGGCGGTGGGGGCTACGAGCAGTACGTC.